A single T cell receptor (beta chain) is shown here with its context. The sample belongs to a study of blood T cells in healthy people across ages. After removal of 3 bases from V and 7 bases from J, the junction contained 7 bases not matched to a gene. Germline CDR1 and CDR2: SQVTM and ANQGSEA. The CDR3 sequence is 15 residues long. A J-beta primer mix and a sample-barcoded 5' primer were used in a second PCR of roughly 6 to 11 cycles. TCRdb called the 5' RACE reads again in MiXCR, with one record for every CDR3 protein. The sample records about 940,000 distinct CDR3 sequences, 48% being singletons. The source of this sequence is a man aged 30-40 years in good health. The gene calls are TRBV29-1 and TRBJ2-1; TRBD1 agrees at 12 bases. Material for sequencing was blood. This chain's CDR3 is CSVDLRDRGRNEQFF. As DNA, the CDR3 is TGCAGCGTTGATCTCCGGGACAGGGGGCGAAATGAGCAGTTCTTC.